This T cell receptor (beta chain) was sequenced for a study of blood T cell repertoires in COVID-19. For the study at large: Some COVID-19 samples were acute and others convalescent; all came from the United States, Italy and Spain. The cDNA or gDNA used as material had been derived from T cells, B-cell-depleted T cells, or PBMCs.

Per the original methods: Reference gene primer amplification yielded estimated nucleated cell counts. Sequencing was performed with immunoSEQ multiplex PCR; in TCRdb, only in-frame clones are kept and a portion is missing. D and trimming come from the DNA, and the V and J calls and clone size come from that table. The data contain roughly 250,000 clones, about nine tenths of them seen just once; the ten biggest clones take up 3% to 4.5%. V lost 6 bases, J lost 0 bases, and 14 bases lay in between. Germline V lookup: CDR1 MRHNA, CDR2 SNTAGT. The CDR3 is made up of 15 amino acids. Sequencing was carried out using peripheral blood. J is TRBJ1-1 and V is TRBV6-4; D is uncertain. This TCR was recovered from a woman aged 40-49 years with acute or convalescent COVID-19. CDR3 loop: CASRKSGILNTEAFF. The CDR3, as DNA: TGTGCCAGCAGAAAGTCCGGGATCCTGAACACTGAAGCTTTCTTT.